Below, 8 T cell receptor beta chains from the same sample are listed, as sequenced in a study of CD8 T cells in ankylosing spondylitis. Study-level results: Among TCR beta sequences, a motif of under ten highly homologous variants appeared characteristic of ankylosing spondylitis blood.

The antigens of these receptors remain unknown. Each CDR3 protein gets one entry after TCRdb re-called the 5' RACE reads with MiXCR. This sample yields around 770,000 distinct CDR3 sequences, of which 19% are seen a single time; approximately 18% belongs to the top ten. Sample: blood, either unsorted or a sorted T cell fraction (not recorded which). These receptors originate from a male donor with ankylosing spondylitis.

Many counts were recorded for this clonotype. J is TRBJ1-5 and V is TRBV20-1; no definite D call. The CDR3 loop spans 16 amino acids. Trimming pared 3 bases from V and 2 bases from J, leaving 17 bases between. Germline V gene sequence: CDR1 DFQATT, CDR2 SNEGSKA (reference sequence). The CDR3 bases are TGCAGTGCTAGCCCCGGAGGGCAATTAGGCAATCAGCCCCAGCATTTT. Its protein product is CSASPGGQLGNQPQHF.

This clonotype occurred a few times. The rearrangement links TRBV5-1 to TRBJ2-2; either TRBD1 or TRBD2 may supply D (5 bases each). There are 15 residues in the CDR3. CDR1 is SGHRS, CDR2 YFSETQ, per germline. V gave up 5 bases and J gave up 0 bases, with 11 bases separating them. The CDR3 spells CASSQRDPNTGELFF. CDR3 bases: TGCGCCAGCAGTCAGAGGGACCCGAACACCGGGGAGCTGTTTTTT. The entire variable domain, with the rest obtained from reference TRBV5-1 and TRBJ2-2, is as follows: KAGVTQTPRYLIKTRGQQVTLSCSPISGHRSVSWYQQTPGQGLQFLFEYFSETQRNKGNFPGRFSGRQFSNSRSEMNVSTLELGDSALYLCASSQRDPNTGELFFGEGSRLTVL.

This clonotype was observed a handful of times. The chain uses TRBV3-1 and TRBJ2-5; 7 positions agree with TRBD2. The CDR3 is 15 amino acids. Germline V lookup: CDR1 LGHDT, CDR2 YNNKEL (reference sequence). Trimming removed 5 bases from V and 4 bases from J; junction bases left unmatched: 10. CDR3 in amino acids: CASSENAGVGETQYF. The CDR3 DNA reads TGTGCCAGCAGCGAAAACGCGGGGGTGGGAGAGACCCAGTACTTC.

This clonotype was counted between two and nine times. The J gene is TRBJ2-7, the V gene TRBV27; 15 bases agree with TRBD2. Germline V gene data show CDR1 as MNHEY and CDR2 as SMNVEV (reference sequence). Unmatched junction bases numbered 8, after V lost 4 bases and J lost 7 bases. This CDR3 comprises 16 residues. The CDR3 sequence is CASSSRTSGRALEQYF. Here the CDR3 DNA reads TGTGCCAGCAGTTCCCGGACTAGCGGGAGGGCGTTAGAGCAGTACTTC.

The chain uses TRBV25-1 and TRBJ2-7, with 13 bases identical to TRBD2. The CDR3 totals 15 residues. After removal of 3 bases from V and 3 bases from J, the junction contained 2 bases not matched to a gene. Germline CDR1 is MGHDK and CDR2 is SYGVNS. DNA of the CDR3: TGTGCCAGCAGTGACACTAGCGGGGGGGTCTACGAGCAGTACTTC. Protein sequence: CASSDTSGGVYEQYF.

This clonotype was observed a few times. The V gene is TRBV15, the J gene TRBJ2-7; D remains unclear. Trimming removed 8 bases from V and 0 bases from J, with 8 bases in between. Germline V gives CDR1 LNHNV, CDR2 YYDKDF (reference sequence). The CDR3 spans 12 residues. In DNA, the CDR3 is TGTGCCACCTCAGCGAGCTCCTACGAGCAGTACTTC. Protein sequence: CATSASSYEQYF.

This clonotype was seen ten or more times. CDR3 residues: CASSLFGQPQHF. The CDR3 DNA follows: TGTGCCAGCAGTTTATTCGGTCAGCCCCAGCATTTT. This chain uses TRBV27 with TRBJ1-5; D not resolved. V was clipped by 1 base and J by 6 bases, with 4 bases between them. Per germline, CDR1 MNHEY and CDR2 SMNVEV (reference sequence). The CDR3 totals 12 residues.

V usage is TRBV3-1 and J usage is TRBJ2-3, with 9 bases fitting TRBD2. Trimming took 0 bases from V and 0 from J; bases not matched to a gene: 7. The CDR3 runs 18 residues. Germline loops: CDR1 LGHDT, CDR2 YNNKEL (reference sequence). This CDR3 reads CASSQELASGVSTDTQYF. In nucleotides, the CDR3 is TGTGCCAGCAGCCAAGAATTGGCTAGCGGGGTTAGCACAGATACGCAGTATTTT.